This T cell receptor beta chain was obtained from a study of T cell clonality in common variable immunodeficiency. The study's findings and limits: In common variable immunodeficiency, TCR beta chains reportedly carried fewer deletions and N-nucleotide insertions.

Germline V gene lookup returns CDR1 KGHSH and CDR2 LQKENI. The CDR3 is made up of 14 amino acids. V gave up 6 bases and J gave up 4 bases; unmatched junction bases: 8. CVID meant reduced serum IgG, IgA and/or IgM plus specific antibody deficiency. This clone occurred many times. Its antigen is currently unknown. The read finishes 3 residues shy of the CDR3 end, and the germline J gene is used to complete it. The protocol was immunoSEQ multiplex PCR, while the TCRdb copy is restricted to in-frame clones and leaves out a portion. There are approximately 18,000 clones in the sample, none observed a single time.

This chain joins TRBV18 and TRBJ1-1, with 7 positions matching TRBD1. The clonotype comes from a human donor with common variable immunodeficiency. Material: peripheral blood mononuclear cells. Partial CDR3 DNA: TGTGCCAGCTCTGGATTGACAGGGACCACTGAA. As protein: CASSGLTGTTE. The entire CDR3 reads CASSGLTGTTEAFF.